This TCR beta chain was obtained from a study of cytomegalovirus exposure and HLA in healthy donors. Germline CDR1 is SGHAT and CDR2 is FQNNGV. The CDR3 contains 15 residues. Trimming pared 5 bases from V and 4 bases from J, leaving 17 bases between. Produced via immunoSEQ multiplex PCR; TCRdb's table is partial and in-frame only. The table shows 120,000 to 150,000 clones, with approximately 88% occurring only once. The source material was PBMCs. This sequence was found in a man in his late teens or twenties in good health and CMV-seropositive. The chain combines TRBV11-2 with TRBJ1-2; D ambiguous. CDR3 protein: CASSQTTTTSYGYTF. The CDR3 DNA is TGTGCCAGCAGCCAAACGACCACTACTTCCTATGGCTACACCTTC. The whole variable domain, remainder taken from reference TRBV11-2 and TRBJ1-2, is EAGVAQSPRYKIIEKRQSVAFWCNPISGHATLYWYQQILGQGPKLLIQFQNNGVVDDSQLPKDRFSAERLKGVDSTLKIQPAKLEDSAVYLCASSQTTTTSYGYTFGSGTRLTVV.